This T cell receptor beta chain was found in a study of a mutant IDH1 vaccine in newly diagnosed glioma (TCRdb year 2021). A note on the overall study: In the chemotherapy-containing groups, vaccination started alongside temozolomide cycles, whereas in patients who had radiotherapy alone it started 4-6 weeks after radiotherapy. The week-35 safety follow-up took place at visit V12, and the week-47 end of study took place at visit V13. Of the roughly 34 treated patients, roughly 60% were male and roughly 40% were female, and a mean age of roughly 40 years was recorded. Longitudinal TCRB deep sequencing was performed for about two dozen treated patients wherever samples were available for exploratory analyses. Peripheral blood was drawn at six visits: V03 (baseline), V05, V07, V10, V12 and V13. Prior to enrollment, standard therapy consisting of radiotherapy alone, temozolomide alone, or radiochemotherapy with temozolomide had been administered to patients, with the combination being received by most patients.

Study-level results and caveats: The authors noted that analyses of patient blood samples could not be reproduced because of sample limitations. Immune responses induced by the vaccine were seen in approximately 93% of patients across multiple MHC alleles. Changes in the top peripheral T cell clonotypes picked up by TCRB sequencing did not appear to be linked to pseudoprogression. PBMC samples for TCRB deep sequencing were selected based on availability.

The sample's time point label, in plain terms: week 35, safety follow-up. Every vaccine dose consisted of 300 ug of a 20-mer mutant IDH1 peptide in Montanide, administered subcutaneously together with topical imiquimod. Across visits V03 through V10, patients got a total of eight vaccinations, given in weeks 1, 3, 5, 7, 11, 15, 19 and 23. All donors had newly diagnosed IDH1-mutant astrocytomas of WHO grade 3 or 4 that showed loss of nuclear ATRX. The samples were drawn from NOA16, a multicentre, single-arm, open-label phase I trial in Germany that tested a mutant IDH1 peptide vaccine in humans for the first time. Genomic DNA for TCRB sequencing was isolated from EDTA blood with the DNeasy Blood and Tissue Kit. Including the terminal cysteine and phenylalanine, the CDR3 comprises 15 residues. Just the 45-base CDR3 DNA is kept, in frame starting at base 1. For CDR1 and CDR2, the germline V gene lists SNHLY and FYNNEI. Trimming takes 6 bases from V and 2 bases from J, and the germline ends sit 16 bases apart.

Libraries came from the immunoSEQ multiplex PCR assay. Following the manufacturer's protocol, the hsTCRB Kit was used to amplify rearranged TCR beta chain sequences. An Illumina MiSeq was used to sequence the TCRB libraries. The original methods were these. The kit vendor's proprietary platform handled demultiplexing, trimming and gene mapping. The table comes from immuneACCESS by way of TCRdb, which keeps in-frame sequences with V and J called. Part of the clones is missing from these tables; in studies checked, under half for an unresolved V gene and the rest for unknown reasons. V and J calls and clone size come straight from that table; D and trimming were deduced from the DNA. The sample has approximately 66,000 clones on record, around 80% of them singletons. The top ten hold 3.5% to 4.5% of the sample. About this clone itself: The specificity of this receptor is unknown. Base qualities are missing; no much larger clone stands one base away.

The sequencing used PBMCs, collected from a glioma patient whose treatment included an IDH1 peptide vaccine. The source is a man aged 30 to 45 with glioma. The chain was built from TRBV2 and TRBJ1-2; a confident D gene designation cannot be given. CDR3 region: CASRRETTPNYGYTF. The nucleotides read TGTGCCAGCAGGAGAGAGACAACCCCAAACTATGGCTACACCTTC. Full variable domain (CDR3 extended with the reference TRBV2 and TRBJ1-2 proteins): EPEVTQTPSHQVTQMGQEVILRCVPISNHLYFYWYRQILGQKVEFLVSFYNNEISEKSEIFDDQFSVERPDGSNFTLKIRSTKLEDSAMYFCASRRETTPNYGYTFGSGTRLTVV.